This T cell receptor beta chain was found in a study of Ad26.COV2.S vaccination and SARS-CoV-2 variants. Germline CDR1 LNHNV, CDR2 YYDKDF (reference sequence). The V end lost 5 bases, the J end lost 4 bases, and 17 bases lay between the germline ends. The CDR3 length is 16 residues. Clones were read by immunoSEQ multiplex PCR, and TCRdb kept only the in-frame ones, dropping some. The sample comprises more than 40,000 clones, approximately 83% of which are singletons, and 40% to 55% rests with the top ten. The chain carries TRBV15 and TRBJ1-4, with D tentatively TRBD1 (5 bases). The material was peripheral blood, obtained after recovery from COVID-19. The receptor's source is a human donor who had recovered from COVID-19. The CDR3 region has the DNA TGTGCCACCAGCCGGACCGACTTGGACATTAATGAAAAACTGTTTTTT. Translated, it gives CATSRTDLDINEKLFF.